The present entry profiles one T cell receptor (beta chain) with its context. Its antigen is not yet known. Base qualities are not at hand, and no much larger clone is one base apart. Healthy humans served as the donors. The sample originates from a study of T cell repertoires and Cas9 in healthy adults listed by TCRdb under 2018. With regard to the full study: Within the CD4 and CD8 compartments, SpCas9-reactive T cells were assessed for multi-effector potency, cytotoxicity and lineage determination. The study examined preexisting T cell immunity against the Streptococcus pyogenes Cas9 nuclease (SpCas9) used in CRISPR gene editing. Results and caveats for the whole study, not just this receptor: In vitro, the proliferation and function of SpCas9-reactive effector T cells were reported to be mitigated by SpCas9-reactive regulatory T cells.

The receptor library was made with the immunoSEQ multiplex PCR assay. TCRdb retrieved this table from immuneACCESS and kept in-frame rearrangements only. Not all clones are present; in checked studies, unresolved V genes account for under half, and no reason is known for the remainder. A total of about 22,000 clones appear in this sample, about 90% of them only once. The top ten constitute 1.5% to 1.7% of the sample. V gives up 6 bases and J gives up 11 bases, and the segment between their germline ends measures 11 bases. Taken from cysteine to phenylalanine, the CDR3 has 12 residues. The kept DNA is CDR3 alone, 36 bases in frame from the first base. CDR1 and CDR2 are read off the germline V gene as MNHEY and SVGAGI.

The TCR originated in a human donor in good health. The receptor chain draws on TRBV6-5 and TRBJ1-6, with the D gene too uncertain to name. Sample: CD4+ effector T cells (CD127+, CD25-, CD137-, CD154-) from PBMCs; culture status not recorded. The CDR3 reads as follows: CASRGGNAPLHF. Read as DNA, the sequence is TGTGCCAGCAGGGGCGGGAATGCACCCCTCCACTTT.